These 30 T cell receptor beta chains originate from one sample sequenced in a study of blood T cell repertoires in COVID-19. Here immunoSEQ multiplex PCR was the method, and the copy in TCRdb shows in-frame clones only, minus some. The repertoire consists of some 230,000 clones, with around 87% occurring once and the leading ten covering about 3.5%. Input material: PBMCs or T cells enriched from blood (not recorded which). Every receptor here comes from a woman between 18 and 30 years old in a cohort exposed to, infected with or recovered from COVID-19 (not recorded which).

The genes are TRBV20-1 and TRBJ1-6; the D is unclear. Germline V gene lookup returns CDR1 DFQATT and CDR2 SNEGSKA (reference sequence). Trimming removed 3 bases at V and 9 bases at J, with 18 bases between. The CDR3 length is 15 residues. The CDR3 sequence is CSASILRSSSSPLHF. The CDR3 DNA is TGCAGTGCTAGTATATTAAGAAGTTCTAGTTCACCCCTCCACTTT.

This rearrangement joins TRBV6-5 to TRBJ1-2; D not resolved. In germline, CDR1 is MNHEY, CDR2 SVGAGI. The length of the CDR3 is 13 residues. Deletions cut 6 bases from V and 6 bases from J, with 14 bases between. Written as DNA, the CDR3 is TGTGCCAGCAGGAGGGCCCTTGAAGATGGCTACACCTTC. This codes for CASRRALEDGYTF.

The V call is TRBV19, the J call TRBJ2-7, with D possibly matching TRBD1 (5 bases). Germline V gene sequence: CDR1 LNHDA, CDR2 SQIVND (reference sequence). V dropped 4 bases and J dropped 5 bases, with 15 bases sitting between them. The CDR3 contains 14 residues. CDR3 sequence reads: CASSTGNELDEQYF. The CDR3 region has the DNA TGTGCCAGTAGTACAGGGAACGAGCTCGACGAGCAGTACTTC.

This chain uses TRBV4-2 with TRBJ2-3; 7 bases match TRBD1. Germline CDR1 LGHNA, CDR2 YNFKEQ. The length of the CDR3 is 15 residues. V was clipped by 3 bases and J by 1 base; unmatched bases: 4. The CDR3 is CASSHRDSGTDTQYF. The CDR3 bases are TGTGCCAGCAGCCACAGGGACAGTGGCACAGATACGCAGTATTTT.

The chain combines TRBV9 with TRBJ1-1; 9 positions agree with TRBD1. V shed 3 bases, J shed 6 bases, and the junction held 3 bases outside the gene matches. Germline V gives CDR1 SGDLS, CDR2 YYNGEE. The CDR3 has 13 amino acids. The CDR3 region has the DNA TGTGCCAGCAGCGCCGGGACAGGGCCTGAAGCTTTCTTT. This encodes CASSAGTGPEAFF. The variable domain in full, with the rest retrieved from reference TRBV9 and TRBJ1-1, is DSGVTQTPKHLITATGQRVTLRCSPRSGDLSVYWYQQSLDQGLQFLIQYYNGEERAKGNILERFSAQQFPDLHSELNLSSLELGDSALYFCASSAGTGPEAFFGQGTRLTVV.

J is TRBJ1-2 and V is TRBV9; unclear D gene. Trimming stripped 6 bases from V and 8 bases from J, with 11 bases between. CDR1 SGDLS and CDR2 YYNGEE come from the germline V gene. The CDR3 length is 11 residues. The DNA of the CDR3 is TGTGCCAGCAAGAACAACATGGGCTACACCTTC. This translates into CASKNNMGYTF.

The sample holds many counts of this clone. This chain links TRBV5-4 with TRBJ2-2; the match to TRBD1 covers 9 bases. Trimming removed 4 bases from V and 1 base from J; junction bases left unmatched: 14. Germline CDR1 reads SGHNT; CDR2 reads YYREEE (reference sequence). The CDR3 runs to 19 residues. The DNA for the CDR3 is TGTGCCAGCAGCCCATCCACGGGACAGGGAGTAGGGAACACCGGGGAGCTGTTTTTT. It specifies CASSPSTGQGVGNTGELFF.

This chain uses TRBV19 with TRBJ2-1; a weak D match, TRBD1 (5 bases). Between the trimmed V and J ends, which lost 5 bases and 12 bases, there was a span of 23 bases. Germline CDR1 is LNHDA and CDR2 is SQIVND (reference sequence). The CDR3 has 15 residues. The DNA of the CDR3 is TGTGCCAGTAGTCCAGGGCGATCTACTGAGGAGTGGCAGTTCTTC. Encoded protein: CASSPGRSTEEWQFF. The full variable domain, its missing parts supplied by reference TRBV19 and TRBJ2-1, is DGGITQSPKYLFRKEGQNVTLSCEQNLNHDAMYWYRQDPGQGLRLIYYSQIVNDFQKGDIAEGYSVSREKKESFPLTVTSAQKNPTAFYLCASSPGRSTEEWQFFGPGTRLTVL.

V usage is TRBV19 and J usage is TRBJ1-1; perhaps TRBD1 as D (5 bases). V was cut by 3 bases and J by 1 base, with 6 bases left in between. Germline V gene sequence: CDR1 LNHDA, CDR2 SQIVND (reference sequence). The CDR3 spans 13 residues. CDR3 region: CASSIRENTEAFF. The CDR3 coding sequence is TGTGCCAGTAGTATCAGGGAGAACACTGAAGCTTTCTTT.

CDR3 residues: CASSELRVGESMNTEAFF. In DNA form, the CDR3 reads TGTGCCAGCAGTGAATTAAGGGTAGGGGAAAGCATGAACACTGAAGCTTTCTTT. V gene TRBV25-1 combines with J gene TRBJ1-1; possibly TRBD1 for D (5 bases). With 1 base removed from V and 0 bases from J, the gap between germline ends came to 18 bases. The germline CDR1 and CDR2 sequences are MGHDK and SYGVNS. This CDR3 region has 18 residues.

This clone was seen a handful of times. The J gene is TRBJ2-5, the V gene TRBV6-5; no firm D call. Between the trimmed V and J ends, which lost 7 bases and 2 bases, there was a span of 14 bases. Germline-derived CDR1 and CDR2 are MNHEY and SVGAGI. This CDR3 is built from 14 residues. CDR3 DNA sequence: TGTGCCAGCACGAGGTCATCCCGACAAGAGACCCAGTACTTC. Protein product: CASTRSSRQETQYF.

This clone was observed a single time. The DNA of the CDR3 is TGTGCCATCAGTGAGGGGGGAGGGGAGACCCAGTACTTC. The encoded protein is CAISEGGGETQYF. The gene calls are TRBV10-3 and TRBJ2-5; TRBD2 agrees at 7 bases. The trim removed 2 bases at V and 5 bases at J, leaving 2 bases unmatched. The CDR3 sequence is 13 residues long. CDR1 and CDR2 from the germline V gene are ENHRY and SYGVKD.

V gene TRBV6-5 combines with J gene TRBJ1-1, with D uncertain. The V and J ends lost 0 bases and 0 bases respectively, with 5 bases between them. CDR3 length equals 14 residues. Germline V gives CDR1 MNHEY, CDR2 SVGAGI. CDR3 DNA: TGTGCCAGCAGTTACTCGTCCATGAACACTGAAGCTTTCTTT. It is translated as CASSYSSMNTEAFF.

This sequence joins TRBV11-3 and TRBJ1-1; 7 nucleotides agree with TRBD1. Germline V gives CDR1 SGHNT, CDR2 YENEEA. The CDR3 consists of 16 residues. Trimming took 0 bases from V and 1 from J; bases not matched to a gene: 5. This CDR3 is CASSLDSGTANTEAFF. CDR3 coding DNA: TGTGCCAGCAGCTTAGACTCCGGGACAGCGAACACTGAAGCTTTCTTT. The variable domain in full, completed from reference TRBV11-3 and TRBJ1-1, reads EAGVVQSPRYKIIEKKQPVAFWCNPISGHNTLYWYLQNLGQGPELLIRYENEEAVDDSQLPKDRFSAERLKGVDSTLKIQPAELGDSAVYLCASSLDSGTANTEAFFGQGTRLTVV.

The J gene is TRBJ2-1, the V gene TRBV3-1 (or the pseudogene TRBV3-2); no clear D. The V end was cut by 4 bases, the J end by 1 base, with 5 bases between. The CDR3 runs 13 residues. CDR1 is LGHDT, CDR2 YNNKEL, per germline (reference sequence). The CDR3 reads CASSPLSYNEQFF. DNA for the CDR3: TGTGCCAGCAGCCCCCTTTCCTACAATGAGCAGTTCTTC.

A note on this clone: With a much larger clone just one base away, this may be a read error. The chain couples TRBV10-1 to TRBJ1-1, with a tentative D call TRBD1 (5 bases). The V and J ends lost 6 bases and 1 base respectively, with 9 bases between them. This CDR3 is built from 13 residues. Looked up from germline, CDR1 is WNHNN and CDR2 is SYGVQD (reference sequence). CDR3 nucleotides: TGCGCCAGCAGCGCCGGGGGGAACACTGAAGCTTTCTTT. As protein: CASSAGGNTEAFF.

This clone was seen just once. The chain couples TRBV6-5 to TRBJ1-3, with TRBD1 as a possible D gene (6 bases). There are 13 residues in the CDR3. Trimming removed 6 bases at V and 4 bases at J, with 10 bases between. Germline lookup yields CDR1 MNHEY and CDR2 SVGAGI. The CDR3 DNA reads TGTGCCAGCAGAACTACAGGGGGAAACACCATATATTTT. This encodes CASRTTGGNTIYF.

Only one count was recorded for this clone. This chain connects TRBV7-3 to TRBJ1-1; D ambiguous. This CDR3 comprises 14 residues. Trimming removed 5 bases at V and 0 bases at J, with 10 bases between. Germline V lookup: CDR1 SGHTA, CDR2 FQGTGA. CDR3 coding DNA: TGTGCCAGCAGCCCGTCCAGTATGAACACTGAAGCTTTCTTT. It is translated as CASSPSSMNTEAFF. Based on the CDR3 plus reference TRBV7-3 and TRBJ1-1, the full variable domain is GAGVSQTPSNKVTEKGKYVELRCDPISGHTALYWYRQSLGQGPEFLIYFQGTGAADDSGLPNDRFFAVRPEGSVSTLKIQRTERGDSAVYLCASSPSSMNTEAFFGQGTRLTVV.

The genes are TRBV6-5 and TRBJ1-5, with 7 positions matching TRBD1. This CDR3 region has 13 residues. V was pared by 6 bases and J by 3 bases, with 2 bases of the junction left unmatched. Germline V lookup: CDR1 MNHEY, CDR2 SVGAGI. The CDR3 nucleotides read TGTGCCAGCAGGGACAGGTACAATCAGCCCCAGCATTTT. Its translation: CASRDRYNQPQHF.

The V gene is TRBV27, the J gene TRBJ1-2; tentative D call: TRBD1 (5 bases). Germline loops: CDR1 MNHEY, CDR2 SMNVEV (reference sequence). V was trimmed by 3 bases and J by 0 bases, leaving 8 bases between them. The CDR3 consists of 14 residues. The CDR3 DNA reads TGTGCCAGCAGTTTCGCGGGGCCTAACTATGGCTACACCTTC. Amino acid sequence: CASSFAGPNYGYTF.

The rearrangement links TRBV3-1 (or the pseudogene TRBV3-2) to TRBJ1-6; a possible D gene is TRBD1 (6 bases). The V end lost 1 base, the J end lost 6 bases, and 10 bases lay between the germline ends. CDR3 size: 15 residues. Looked up from germline, CDR1 is LGHDT and CDR2 is YNNKEL (reference sequence). This chain's CDR3 is CASSQVPGANSPLHF. CDR3 in DNA: TGTGCCAGCAGCCAAGTTCCAGGGGCTAATTCACCCCTCCACTTT.

The chain combines TRBV7-9 with TRBJ2-3; 14 nucleotides match TRBD2. The junction had 13 bases not matched to a gene; V was cut back by 4 bases and J by 4 bases. The CDR3 length is 19 residues. Germline CDR1 SEHNR, CDR2 FQNEAQ (reference sequence). The CDR3 protein is CASSSMGTSGRGGADTQYF. In DNA, the CDR3 is TGTGCCAGCAGCTCCATGGGGACTAGCGGGAGAGGGGGAGCAGATACGCAGTATTTT.

The chain carries TRBV10-1 and TRBJ1-1; D unresolved. The CDR3 loop spans 14 amino acids. The V and J ends lost 0 bases and 8 bases respectively, with 13 bases between them. CDR1 and CDR2 (germline): WNHNN, SYGVQD (reference sequence). The CDR3 region is CASSESGIWAEAFF. CDR3 DNA sequence: TGCGCCAGCAGTGAGTCAGGAATATGGGCCGAAGCTTTCTTT.

The table lists this clone with a count of one. V usage is TRBV2 and J usage is TRBJ1-2; a possible D gene is TRBD1 (5 bases). The germline CDR1 and CDR2 sequences are SNHLY and FYNNEI. Trimming stripped 8 bases from V and 13 bases from J, with 17 bases between. This CDR3 is 11 amino acids long. The CDR3 loop reads CASETVGLSTF. CDR3 sequence (DNA): TGTGCCAGCGAGACAGTCGGCCTTAGCACCTTC.

The chain couples TRBV6-5 to TRBJ1-5; TRBD1 aligns across 9 bases. Germline loops: CDR1 MNHEY, CDR2 SVGAGI. There are 15 residues in the CDR3. Unmatched junction bases numbered 5, after V lost 6 bases and J lost 2 bases. CDR3 sequence reads: CASRRGQGGNQPQHF. The CDR3 DNA reads as TGTGCCAGCAGGAGGGGACAGGGTGGCAATCAGCCCCAGCATTTT.

The chain recombines TRBV5-6 with TRBJ2-6; 9 bases align to TRBD1. Losses at the gene ends were 4 bases for V and 0 bases for J; bases not matched to a gene: 11. In germline, CDR1 is SGHDT, CDR2 YYEEEE. The CDR3 runs 19 residues. The CDR3 reads CASSQRGQGFPSGANVLTF. CDR3 DNA sequence: TGTGCCAGCAGCCAGCGGGGACAGGGATTCCCCTCTGGGGCCAACGTCCTGACTTTC.

The V gene is TRBV19, the J gene TRBJ2-7; 7 nucleotides agree with TRBD1. The CDR3 spans 14 residues. Germline loops: CDR1 LNHDA, CDR2 SQIVND (reference sequence). V dropped 6 bases and J dropped 2; count of bases not matched to a gene: 7. DNA for the CDR3: TGTGCCAGTAGATCGACAGGGAACACCTACGAGCAGTACTTC. Amino acid sequence: CASRSTGNTYEQYF.

This clone was detected only once. The chain has TRBV5-1 and TRBJ1-1; D is undetermined. The CDR3 consists of 15 residues. Germline V gene sequence: CDR1 SGHRS, CDR2 YFSETQ. Trimming stripped 4 bases from V and 3 bases from J, with 16 bases between. CDR3 region: CASSTREGLHTEAFF. The CDR3 DNA sequence: TGCGCCAGCAGCACTAGGGAAGGATTGCACACTGAAGCTTTCTTT.

The V and J genes are TRBV6-5 and TRBJ2-3; TRBD2 matches 8 bases. V was clipped by 1 base and J by 2 bases; unmatched bases: 5. The CDR3 consists of 16 residues. Germline V gene lookup returns CDR1 MNHEY and CDR2 SVGAGI. The CDR3 DNA follows: TGTGCCAGCAGTTACTTGGCGGGGGGCCCCACAGATACGCAGTATTTT. It is translated as CASSYLAGGPTDTQYF.

The chain uses TRBV5-4 and TRBJ2-1, with 13 bases matching TRBD2. Germline trimming cut 4 bases from V and 4 bases from J; bases unmatched to any gene: 11. The CDR3 totals 18 residues. The germline V gene has CDR1 SGHNT and CDR2 YYREEE (reference sequence). CDR3: CASSPRPTSGGAYNEQFF. The CDR3, as DNA: TGTGCCAGCAGCCCCAGGCCCACTAGCGGGGGGGCGTACAATGAGCAGTTCTTC.